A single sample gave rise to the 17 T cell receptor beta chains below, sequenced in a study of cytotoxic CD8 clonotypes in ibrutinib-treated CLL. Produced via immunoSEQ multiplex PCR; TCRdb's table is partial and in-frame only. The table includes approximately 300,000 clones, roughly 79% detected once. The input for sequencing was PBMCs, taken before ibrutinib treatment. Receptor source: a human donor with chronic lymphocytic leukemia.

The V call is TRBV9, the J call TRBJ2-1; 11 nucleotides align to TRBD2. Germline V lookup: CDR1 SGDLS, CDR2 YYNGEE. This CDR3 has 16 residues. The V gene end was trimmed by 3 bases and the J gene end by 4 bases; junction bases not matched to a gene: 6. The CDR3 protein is CASSAVRTSGYNEQFF. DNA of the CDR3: TGTGCCAGCAGCGCGGTGAGGACTAGCGGGTACAATGAGCAGTTCTTC. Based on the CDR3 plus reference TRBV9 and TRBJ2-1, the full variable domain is DSGVTQTPKHLITATGQRVTLRCSPRSGDLSVYWYQQSLDQGLQFLIQYYNGEERAKGNILERFSAQQFPDLHSELNLSSLELGDSALYFCASSAVRTSGYNEQFFGPGTRLTVL.

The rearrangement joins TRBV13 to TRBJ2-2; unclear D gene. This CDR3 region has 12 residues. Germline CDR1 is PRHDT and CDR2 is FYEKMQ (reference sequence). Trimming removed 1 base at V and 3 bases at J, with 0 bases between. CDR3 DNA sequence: TGTGCCAGCAGCTTAGACACCGGGGAGCTGTTTTTT. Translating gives CASSLDTGELFF.

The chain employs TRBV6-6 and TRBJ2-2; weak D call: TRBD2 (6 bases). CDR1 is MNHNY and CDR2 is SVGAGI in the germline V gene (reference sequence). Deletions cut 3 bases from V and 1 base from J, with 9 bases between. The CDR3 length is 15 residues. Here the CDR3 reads CASSYQRVNTGELFF. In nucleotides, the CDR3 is TGTGCCAGCAGTTATCAGCGGGTGAACACCGGGGAGCTGTTTTTT.

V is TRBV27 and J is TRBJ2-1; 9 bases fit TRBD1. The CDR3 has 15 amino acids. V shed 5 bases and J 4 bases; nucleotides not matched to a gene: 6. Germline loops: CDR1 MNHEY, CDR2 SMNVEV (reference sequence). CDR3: CASSHTGGKYNEQFF. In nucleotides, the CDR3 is TGTGCCAGCAGTCATACAGGGGGCAAATACAATGAGCAGTTCTTC.

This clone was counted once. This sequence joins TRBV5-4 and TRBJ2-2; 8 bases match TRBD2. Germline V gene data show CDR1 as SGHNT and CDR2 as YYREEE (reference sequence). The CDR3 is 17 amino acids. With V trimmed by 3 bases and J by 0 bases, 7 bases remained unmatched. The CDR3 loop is CASSSSSGPANTGELFF. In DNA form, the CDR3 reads TGTGCCAGCAGCTCATCTAGCGGGCCGGCGAACACCGGGGAGCTGTTTTTT.

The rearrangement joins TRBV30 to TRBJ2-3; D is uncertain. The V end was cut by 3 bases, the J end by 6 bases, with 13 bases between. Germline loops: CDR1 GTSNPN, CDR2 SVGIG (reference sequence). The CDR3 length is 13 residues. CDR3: CAWSPPPTDTQYF. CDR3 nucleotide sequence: TGTGCCTGGAGCCCCCCTCCTACCGATACGCAGTATTTT.

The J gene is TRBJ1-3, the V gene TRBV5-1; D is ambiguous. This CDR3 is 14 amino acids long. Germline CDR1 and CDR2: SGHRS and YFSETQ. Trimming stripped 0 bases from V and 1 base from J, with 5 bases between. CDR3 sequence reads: CASSLEGSGNTIYF. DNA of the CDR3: TGCGCCAGCAGCTTGGAAGGATCTGGAAACACCATATATTTT.

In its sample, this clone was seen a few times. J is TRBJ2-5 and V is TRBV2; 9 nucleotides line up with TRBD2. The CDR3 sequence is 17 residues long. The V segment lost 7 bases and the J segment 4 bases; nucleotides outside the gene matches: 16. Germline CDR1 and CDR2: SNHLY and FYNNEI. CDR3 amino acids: CASTPWGGRGSRETQYF. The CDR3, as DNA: TGTGCCAGCACTCCCTGGGGCGGGAGGGGATCCAGAGAGACCCAGTACTTC.

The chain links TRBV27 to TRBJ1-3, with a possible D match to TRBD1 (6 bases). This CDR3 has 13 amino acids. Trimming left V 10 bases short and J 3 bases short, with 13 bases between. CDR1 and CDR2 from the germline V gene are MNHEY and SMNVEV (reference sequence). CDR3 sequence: CATRGFGGNTIYF. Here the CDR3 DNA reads TGTGCCACGAGGGGGTTTGGTGGAAACACCATATATTTT.

DNA of the CDR3: TGTGCCAGCAGCCAAGAGAAGGGGGGTTTTGACACTGAAGCTTTCTTT. Its protein is CASSQEKGGFDTEAFF. This chain links TRBV14 with TRBJ1-1, with D maybe TRBD1 (6 bases). CDR1 is SGHDN, CDR2 FVKESK, per germline. With 0 bases removed from V and 3 bases from J, the gap between germline ends came to 14 bases. The CDR3 totals 16 residues. Looking up the rest from reference TRBV14 and TRBJ1-1 gives the full variable domain: EAGVTQFPSHSVIEKGQTVTLRCDPISGHDNLYWYRRVMGKEIKFLLHFVKESKQDESGMPNNRFLAERTGGTYSTLKVQPAELEDSGVYFCASSQEKGGFDTEAFFGQGTRLTVV.

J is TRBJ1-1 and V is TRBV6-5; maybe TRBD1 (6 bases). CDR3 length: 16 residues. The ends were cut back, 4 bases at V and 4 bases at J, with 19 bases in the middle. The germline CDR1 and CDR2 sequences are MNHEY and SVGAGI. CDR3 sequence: CASSFLGTGMGTEAFF. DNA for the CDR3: TGTGCCAGCAGTTTCCTAGGTACAGGGATGGGCACTGAAGCTTTCTTT.

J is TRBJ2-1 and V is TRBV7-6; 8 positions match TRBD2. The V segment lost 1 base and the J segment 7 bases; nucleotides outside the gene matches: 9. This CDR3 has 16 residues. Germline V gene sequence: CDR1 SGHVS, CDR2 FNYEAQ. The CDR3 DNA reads TGTGCCAGCAGCTTAGTTACGGGAGGGCGTGAAAATGAGCAGTTCTTC. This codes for CASSLVTGGRENEQFF.

CDR3 nucleotides: TGTGCCAGCAGCACCCAGGGGGCTAGAAACACCATATATTTT. Amino acids: CASSTQGARNTIYF. The V call is TRBV28, the J call TRBJ1-3; 8 bases line up with TRBD1. V lost 6 bases to trimming and J lost 5 bases; unmatched junction nucleotides: 6. The CDR3 runs 14 residues. CDR1 and CDR2 from the germline V gene are MDHEN and SYDVKM.

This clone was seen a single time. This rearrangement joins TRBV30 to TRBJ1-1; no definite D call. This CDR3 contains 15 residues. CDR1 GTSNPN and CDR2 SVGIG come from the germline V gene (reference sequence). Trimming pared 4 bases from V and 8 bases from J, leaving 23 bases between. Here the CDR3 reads CAWTLLLAGTREAFF. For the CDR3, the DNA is TGTGCCTGGACCCTCCTTTTGGCGGGTACGAGGGAAGCTTTCTTT.

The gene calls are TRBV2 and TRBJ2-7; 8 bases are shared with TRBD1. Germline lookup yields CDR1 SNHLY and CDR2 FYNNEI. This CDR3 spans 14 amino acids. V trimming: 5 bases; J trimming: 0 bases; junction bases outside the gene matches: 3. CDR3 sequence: CASSPGQVSYEQYF. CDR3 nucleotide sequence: TGTGCCAGCAGTCCGGGACAGGTCTCCTACGAGCAGTACTTC. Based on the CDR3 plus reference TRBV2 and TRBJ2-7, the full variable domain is EPEVTQTPSHQVTQMGQEVILRCVPISNHLYFYWYRQILGQKVEFLVSFYNNEISEKSEIFDDQFSVERPDGSNFTLKIRSTKLEDSAMYFCASSPGQVSYEQYFGPGTRLTVT.

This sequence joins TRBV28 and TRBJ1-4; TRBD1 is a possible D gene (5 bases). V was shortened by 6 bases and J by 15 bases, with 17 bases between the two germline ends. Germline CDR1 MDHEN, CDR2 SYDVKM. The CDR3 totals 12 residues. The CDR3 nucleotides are TGTGCCAGCAGCCAATCCCCGGGACGGATGTTTTTT. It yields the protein CASSQSPGRMFF.

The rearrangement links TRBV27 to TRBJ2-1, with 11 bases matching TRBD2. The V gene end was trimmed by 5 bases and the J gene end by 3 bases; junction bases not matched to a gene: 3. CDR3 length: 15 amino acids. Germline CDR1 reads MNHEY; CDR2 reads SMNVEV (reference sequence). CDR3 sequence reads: CASSIGTSGYNEQFF. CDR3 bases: TGTGCCAGCAGTATCGGGACTAGCGGCTACAATGAGCAGTTCTTC.